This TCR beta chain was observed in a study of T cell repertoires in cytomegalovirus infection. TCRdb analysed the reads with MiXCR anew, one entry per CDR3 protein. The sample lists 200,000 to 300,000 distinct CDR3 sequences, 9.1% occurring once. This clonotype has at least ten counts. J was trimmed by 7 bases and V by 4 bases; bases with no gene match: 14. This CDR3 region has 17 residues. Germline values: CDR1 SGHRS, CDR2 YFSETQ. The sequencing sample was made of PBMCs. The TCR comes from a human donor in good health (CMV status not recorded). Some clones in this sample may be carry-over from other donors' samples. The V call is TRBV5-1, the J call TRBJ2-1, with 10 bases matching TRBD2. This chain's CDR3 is CASSTNPSGRSRNEQFF. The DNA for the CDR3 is TGCGCCAGCAGCACTAACCCTAGCGGGAGATCTAGGAATGAGCAGTTCTTC.